One sample yielded the 9 T cell receptor beta chains listed below, sequenced in a study of stem cell transplantation in POMP-related autoinflammatory disease. Measured with immunoSEQ multiplex PCR; TCRdb has only the in-frame clones, and not every one. Found here are some 26,000 clones, around 86% of them singletons; the top ten hold around 2.5%. The sample in question was CD4+ T cells from PBMCs, obtained before stem cell transplantation. These receptor sequences come from a human donor with POMP-related autoinflammation and immune dysregulation (PRAID).

The gene calls are TRBV7-9 and TRBJ1-3; D perhaps matches TRBD1 (5 bases). With 3 bases removed from V and 8 bases from J, the gap between germline ends came to 14 bases. Germline lookup yields CDR1 SEHNR and CDR2 FQNEAQ (reference sequence). This CDR3 contains 14 residues. The CDR3 DNA sequence: TGTGCCAGCAGCTTCTTAGGGGCGGAGGACACCATATATTTT. As protein: CASSFLGAEDTIYF.

This rearrangement joins TRBV6-4 to TRBJ2-3; 10 nucleotides align to TRBD2. V was clipped by 9 bases and J by 4 bases; unmatched bases: 10. There are 15 residues in the CDR3. In germline, CDR1 is MRHNA, CDR2 SNTAGT. The CDR3 DNA is TGTGCCAGTTCTAGCGGGAGACCCGGGGCAGATACGCAGTATTTT. Translation gives CASSSGRPGADTQYF.

The chain links TRBV2 to TRBJ2-7; 7 nucleotides match TRBD1. Germline V gene data show CDR1 as SNHLY and CDR2 as FYNNEI. The V segment lost 7 bases and the J segment 3 bases; nucleotides outside the gene matches: 9. The CDR3 contains 14 residues. The CDR3 region is CASKSEGADYEQYF. CDR3 DNA sequence: TGTGCCAGCAAATCTGAGGGGGCGGACTACGAGCAGTACTTC.

By share, this clone counts as medium-sized. CDR3 residues: CASSSYEQYF. The CDR3 DNA follows: TGTGCCAGCAGCTCCTACGAGCAGTACTTC. This sequence joins TRBV2 and TRBJ2-7; no firm D call. V was trimmed by 6 bases and J by 0 bases, leaving 0 bases between them. Germline CDR1 and CDR2: SNHLY and FYNNEI. This CDR3 is 10 amino acids long.

This CDR3 reads CASSLFAINLGQGAQDNEQFF. CDR3 sequence (DNA): TGTGCCAGCAGTTTATTCGCCATCAACTTGGGACAGGGGGCTCAGGACAATGAGCAGTTCTTC. The chain employs TRBV27 and TRBJ2-1; 12 nucleotides align to TRBD1. The CDR3 is made up of 21 amino acids. V lost 1 base to trimming and J lost 5 bases; unmatched junction nucleotides: 18. CDR1 and CDR2 (germline): MNHEY, SMNVEV (reference sequence).

This chain connects TRBV6-1 to TRBJ2-5; D uncertain. Trimming removed 10 bases from V and 3 bases from J, with 6 bases in between. Germline-derived CDR1 and CDR2 are MNHNS and SASEGT. The CDR3 runs 10 residues. The CDR3 sequence: CATEKETQYF. Here the CDR3 DNA reads TGTGCCACAGAGAAAGAGACCCAGTACTTC.

This clone was found a few times. V gene TRBV6-1 combines with J gene TRBJ1-5; tentative D call: TRBD1 (6 bases). The CDR3 has 13 amino acids. With 5 bases removed from V and 6 bases from J, the gap between germline ends came to 11 bases. CDR1 and CDR2 (germline): MNHNS, SASEGT. CDR3 coding DNA: TGTGCCAGCAGTCCTCAGGGGATTCAGCCCCAGCATTTT. It encodes CASSPQGIQPQHF.

The genes are TRBV19 and TRBJ1-1; possibly TRBD1 for D (5 bases). CDR3 length equals 14 residues. The V gene lost 3 bases and the J gene lost 5 bases, with 13 bases spanning the gap. CDR1 and CDR2 from the germline V gene are LNHDA and SQIVND (reference sequence). In nucleotides, the CDR3 is TGTGCCAGTAGTATTGACAGTTTGGGGACTGAAGCTTTCTTT. Its translation: CASSIDSLGTEAFF.

The gene calls are TRBV7-6 and TRBJ2-5; D not certain. The germline CDR1 and CDR2 sequences are SGHVS and FNYEAQ. Between the trimmed V and J ends, which lost 2 bases and 5 bases, there was a span of 6 bases. The CDR3 contains 12 residues. The CDR3 is CASSLSTETQYF. In nucleotides, the CDR3 is TGTGCCAGCAGCTTAAGTACCGAGACCCAGTACTTC. The complete variable domain, with remaining parts taken from reference TRBV7-6 and TRBJ2-5, reads GAGVSQSPRYKVTKRGQDVALRCDPISGHVSLYWYRQALGQGPEFLTYFNYEAQQDKSGLPNDRFSAERPEGSISTLTIQRTEQRDSAMYRCASSLSTETQYFGPGTRLLVL.